This T cell receptor beta chain originates from a study (dated by TCRdb to 2015 to 2016). Taken from cysteine to phenylalanine, the CDR3 has 13 residues. Left in the record is the CDR3 DNA by itself, 39 bases read in frame from the first base. Based on the germline V gene, the CDR1 and CDR2 sequences are LGHNA and YSLEER. At the junction V is shortened by 2 bases and J by 5 bases, with 9 bases in between. Library creation used RT-PCR. Instrument used: Illumina MiSeq. TCRdb reprocessed the public reads (quality trimming at Q25 with fastp, clone calling with MiXCR) and kept in-frame beta chains. Entries are consolidated by CDR3 protein sequence, retaining the most common genes and DNA. This sample comprises hundreds of thousands of distinct CDR3 sequences, approximately 15% of them detected only once. Clones ranked in the top ten supply 3.6% of the sample. This clonotype was observed at least ten times. The antigen it binds to is not known. It has no much larger one-base neighbor in the sample; base qualities were not kept.

The source of this sequence is a female donor in good health, serving as a healthy control. The sequenced sample was memory CD4+ T cells from blood. The sequence joins TRBV4-3 to TRBJ2-5; a confident D gene designation cannot be given. The CDR3 reads CASSQREGETQYF. Here is the DNA: TGCGCCAGCAGCCAACGAGAAGGGGAGACCCAGTACTTC.